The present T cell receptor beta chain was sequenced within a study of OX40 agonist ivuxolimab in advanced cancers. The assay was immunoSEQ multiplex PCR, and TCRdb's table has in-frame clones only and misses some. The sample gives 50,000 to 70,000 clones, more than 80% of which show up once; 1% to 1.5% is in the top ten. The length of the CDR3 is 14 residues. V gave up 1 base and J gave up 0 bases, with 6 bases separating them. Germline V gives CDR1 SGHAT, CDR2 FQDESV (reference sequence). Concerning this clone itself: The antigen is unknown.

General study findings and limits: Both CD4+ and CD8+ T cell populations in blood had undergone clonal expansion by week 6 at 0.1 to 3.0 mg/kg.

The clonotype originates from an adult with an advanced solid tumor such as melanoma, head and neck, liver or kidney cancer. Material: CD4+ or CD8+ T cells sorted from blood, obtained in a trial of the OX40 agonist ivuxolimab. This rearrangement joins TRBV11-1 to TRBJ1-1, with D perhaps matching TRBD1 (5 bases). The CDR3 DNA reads TGTGCCAGCAGCTTAGGGGGGTTGAACACTGAAGCTTTCTTT. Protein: CASSLGGLNTEAFF.